The next 15 T cell receptor beta chains were all read from a single sample in a study of Ad26.COV2.S vaccination and SARS-CoV-2 variants. Treatment reported: some 19 received Ad26.COV2.S at low or high dose, single or two shots; several received placebo; per-sample allocation not given. Samples were taken on day 63 after the first vaccine or placebo injection. The protocol was immunoSEQ multiplex PCR, while the TCRdb copy is restricted to in-frame clones and leaves out a portion. The table has about 440,000 clones, about 92% seen once. The sample here was peripheral blood, taken in a trial of Ad26.COV2.S vaccine versus placebo. The receptors come from a person between 18 and 59 years old who received the Ad26.COV2.S COVID-19 vaccine or a placebo.

This chain links TRBV10-3 with TRBJ2-3; the D gene is possibly TRBD2 (7 bases). Germline V gene sequence: CDR1 ENHRY, CDR2 SYGVKD. CDR3 length equals 17 residues. Trimming shortened V by 0 bases and J by 2 bases, and 15 bases separated the two germline ends. The CDR3 protein is CAISESQSGGTTDTQYF. The CDR3 DNA follows: TGTGCCATCAGTGAGTCCCAGTCGGGGGGCACCACAGATACGCAGTATTTT.

V is TRBV28 and J is TRBJ1-2, with D perhaps matching TRBD1 (6 bases). This CDR3 has 16 amino acids. V was cut by 8 bases and J by 1 base, with 20 bases left in between. Germline V gene lookup returns CDR1 MDHEN and CDR2 SYDVKM. The CDR3 sequence is CASSPLDLQGNYGYTF. Written as DNA, the CDR3 is TGTGCCAGCTCTCCTCTTGATCTACAGGGTAACTATGGCTACACCTTC.

This clone came up a few times. The chain has TRBV5-6 and TRBJ2-2, with 8 bases lining up with TRBD2. The CDR3 has 17 residues. V was clipped by 7 bases and J by 7 bases; unmatched bases: 18. From germline, CDR1 is SGHDT and CDR2 YYEEEE. The CDR3 loop is CASFGGAAGARSGELFF. As DNA, the CDR3 is TGTGCCAGCTTCGGGGGGGCAGCGGGAGCGAGGAGCGGGGAGCTGTTTTTT.

This chain connects TRBV25-1 to TRBJ2-7; TRBD2 matches at 7 bases. Germline CDR1 MGHDK, CDR2 SYGVNS. CDR3 length: 14 residues. The ends lost 5 bases at V and 3 bases at J; junction bases unmatched: 7. The CDR3 loop is CASSRGTNNYEQYF. The CDR3 DNA follows: TGTGCCAGCAGTCGAGGGACTAATAACTACGAGCAGTACTTC.

This chain connects TRBV19 to TRBJ2-7, with D perhaps matching TRBD2 (6 bases). The V end was cut by 0 bases, the J end by 0 bases, with 9 bases between. Per germline, CDR1 LNHDA and CDR2 SQIVND (reference sequence). This CDR3 spans 15 amino acids. The CDR3 protein is CASSIDHGGSYEQYF. For the CDR3, the DNA is TGTGCCAGTAGTATAGATCACGGGGGCTCCTACGAGCAGTACTTC.

V is TRBV3-1 (or the pseudogene TRBV3-2) and J is TRBJ2-5, with a possible D match to TRBD1 (5 bases). The CDR3 is 15 residues long. Per germline, CDR1 LGHDT and CDR2 YNNKEL (reference sequence). V dropped 4 bases and J dropped 1 base, with 13 bases sitting between them. The DNA for the CDR3 is TGTGCCAGCAGCCGAAATCGACAGTCCCAAGAGACCCAGTACTTC. It codes for CASSRNRQSQETQYF.

The chain combines TRBV10-3 with TRBJ2-6; D may be TRBD1 or TRBD2 (6 bases each). The length of the CDR3 is 12 residues. Germline V gene data show CDR1 as ENHRY and CDR2 as SYGVKD. V was pared by 11 bases and J by 11 bases, with 16 bases between. CDR3 bases: TGTGCCGCAGGCCCAGGGGAGGACGTCCTGACTTTC. Translating it yields CAAGPGEDVLTF.

This clone has at least ten counts. The chain recombines TRBV28 with TRBJ1-5; D is uncertain. Trimming pared 5 bases from V and 0 bases from J, leaving 8 bases between. The CDR3 contains 14 residues. The germline CDR1 and CDR2 sequences are MDHEN and SYDVKM. CDR3 DNA: TGTGCCAGCAGTCGACCTTCTAGCAATCAGCCCCAGCATTTT. This sequence encodes CASSRPSSNQPQHF.

The chain links TRBV5-4 to TRBJ2-7, with 7 bases matching TRBD1. Germline CDR1 is SGHNT and CDR2 is YYREEE (reference sequence). V dropped 4 bases and J dropped 2; count of bases not matched to a gene: 6. The CDR3 totals 14 residues. The CDR3 DNA reads TGTGCCAGCAGCCGGGACAGTTCCGCCTACGAGCAGTACTTC. It encodes CASSRDSSAYEQYF.

This clone was seen just once. The chain couples TRBV28 to TRBJ2-5; 13 nucleotides match TRBD2. The CDR3 covers 16 residues. Germline assignment: CDR1 MDHEN and CDR2 SYDVKM. Trimming at V came to 6 bases and at J to 3 bases, leaving 7 bases not matched to a gene. CDR3 nucleotide sequence: TGTGCCAGCAGGACTAGCGGGAGGTCCGATAAAGAGACCCAGTACTTC. Translating gives CASRTSGRSDKETQYF.

This chain connects TRBV5-1 to TRBJ2-3; tentative D call: TRBD1 (6 bases). The length of the CDR3 is 14 residues. V was shortened by 4 bases and J by 5 bases, with 14 bases between the two germline ends. Looked up from germline, CDR1 is SGHRS and CDR2 is YFSETQ. This CDR3 reads CASSLGQPEDTQYF. The CDR3 DNA reads as TGCGCCAGCAGCCTAGGACAGCCTGAAGATACGCAGTATTTT.

V gene TRBV9 combines with J gene TRBJ2-3; unclear D gene. The germline V and J ends were trimmed by 2 bases and 4 bases, with 11 bases remaining between them. The CDR3 is made up of 14 amino acids. Germline loops: CDR1 SGDLS, CDR2 YYNGEE. CDR3: CASSVRRVADTQYF. The CDR3 DNA reads TGTGCCAGCAGCGTGCGGAGAGTGGCAGATACGCAGTATTTT.

The gene calls are TRBV10-3 and TRBJ2-2; 12 bases are shared with TRBD2. This CDR3 comprises 18 residues. V trimming: 8 bases; J trimming: 0 bases; junction bases outside the gene matches: 10. The germline gives CDR1 ENHRY, CDR2 SYGVKD. CDR3 nucleotide sequence: TGTGCCATCGGGAGACTAGCGGGAGAAGGGGCGAACACCGGGGAGCTGTTTTTT. Translation gives CAIGRLAGEGANTGELFF.

This chain connects TRBV9 to TRBJ2-3; 14 bases are shared with TRBD2. The germline V gene has CDR1 SGDLS and CDR2 YYNGEE. With 4 bases clipped from V and 3 bases from J, the junction kept 10 bases outside the gene matches. CDR3 size: 18 residues. Here the CDR3 reads CASSQEGTSGSMTDTQYF. Written as DNA, the CDR3 is TGTGCCAGCAGCCAGGAGGGGACTAGCGGGAGTATGACAGATACGCAGTATTTT. Combining the CDR3 with reference TRBV9 and TRBJ2-3 gives the whole variable domain DSGVTQTPKHLITATGQRVTLRCSPRSGDLSVYWYQQSLDQGLQFLIQYYNGEERAKGNILERFSAQQFPDLHSELNLSSLELGDSALYFCASSQEGTSGSMTDTQYFGPGTRLTVL.

The chain employs TRBV6-6 and TRBJ2-2, with D unresolved. V was pared by 8 bases and J by 3 bases, with 13 bases between. Germline CDR1 is MNHNY and CDR2 is SVGAGI (reference sequence). The CDR3 covers 14 residues. This chain's CDR3 is CASVIKLHTGELFF. For the CDR3, the DNA is TGTGCCAGCGTAATAAAATTACACACCGGGGAGCTGTTTTTT.